Presented here are 7 T cell receptor beta chains from one specimen sequenced in a study of OX40 agonist ivuxolimab in advanced cancers. Sequenced by immunoSEQ multiplex PCR; TCRdb stores in-frame clones only, minus some. Of tens of thousands of clones listed, 75% to 90% are singletons. Sample: CD4+ or CD8+ T cells sorted from blood, taken in a trial of the OX40 agonist ivuxolimab. All receptors come from an adult with an advanced solid tumor such as melanoma, head and neck, liver or kidney cancer.

The genes are TRBV27 and TRBJ1-1, with 8 positions matching TRBD1. J gave up 3 bases and V 4 bases, and 7 bases lay outside the gene matches. CDR1 is MNHEY, CDR2 SMNVEV, per germline (reference sequence). The CDR3 covers 15 residues. The CDR3 sequence: CASSSRGRGHTEAFF. In DNA form, the CDR3 reads TGTGCCAGCAGTTCCCGGGGCAGGGGGCACACTGAAGCTTTCTTT.

The chain links TRBV6-1 to TRBJ2-7; 13 bases align to TRBD2. The J segment lost 3 bases and the V segment lost 6 bases, leaving 5 bases of the junction unmatched. The CDR3 is made up of 15 amino acids. CDR1 is MNHNS, CDR2 SASEGT, per germline. The CDR3 DNA sequence: TGTGCCAGCAGGCCGGGACTAGCGGGAAACTACGAGCAGTACTTC. It codes for CASRPGLAGNYEQYF.

A remark on this clone: The conserved closing phenylalanine or tryptophan is absent in this CDR3, likely reflecting a read error. The limits of the CDR3 on the DNA are not certain, so only TCRdb's listed CDR3 is given. CDR3 in amino acids: CASSYLHGETL. The J gene is TRBJ1-1, the V gene TRBV6-6. The CDR3 is 11 amino acids long, termini counted. CDR1 and CDR2 from the germline V gene are MNHNY and SVGAGI (reference sequence).

The chain uses TRBV5-4 and TRBJ1-2; 7 bases fit TRBD1. The V gene's germline CDR1 is SGHNT and CDR2 YYREEE (reference sequence). V lost 0 bases to trimming and J lost 7 bases; unmatched junction nucleotides: 9. The CDR3 sequence is 15 residues long. CDR3 sequence reads: CASSLARQGLGGYTF. The DNA for the CDR3 is TGTGCCAGCAGCTTGGCGCGACAGGGTCTCGGTGGCTACACCTTC.

In nucleotides, the CDR3 is TGTGCCAGCAGTTCCGGGACAGGTGGGCCTGAAGCTTTCTTT. Translating gives CASSSGTGGPEAFF. The chain combines TRBV5-6 with TRBJ1-1, with 8 positions matching TRBD1. The germline gives CDR1 SGHDT, CDR2 YYEEEE. The trim removed 5 bases at V and 6 bases at J, leaving 9 bases unmatched. The CDR3 has 14 amino acids.

This chain joins TRBV6-1 and TRBJ1-5; D ambiguous. The CDR3 is 14 residues long. Germline-derived CDR1 and CDR2 are MNHNS and SASEGT. V was clipped by 5 bases and J by 4 bases, with 12 bases between them. CDR3 coding DNA: TGTGCCAGCAGTATTAATACAGAGAATCAGCCCCAGCATTTT. The encoded protein is CASSINTENQPQHF.

The chain is built from TRBV5-1 and TRBJ1-6; no firm D call. CDR1 SGHRS and CDR2 YFSETQ come from the germline V gene. V dropped 0 bases and J dropped 5 bases, with 12 bases sitting between them. This CDR3 contains 16 residues. Here the CDR3 reads CASSLVVAGNNSPLHF. The CDR3 nucleotides are TGCGCCAGCAGCTTGGTTGTAGCGGGGAATAATTCACCCCTCCACTTT. Full variable domain (remainder filled in from reference TRBV5-1 and TRBJ1-6): KAGVTQTPRYLIKTRGQQVTLSCSPISGHRSVSWYQQTPGQGLQFLFEYFSETQRNKGNFPGRFSGRQFSNSRSEMNVSTLELGDSALYLCASSLVVAGNNSPLHFGNGTRLTVT.